The 18 T cell receptor beta chains listed next were all sequenced from one sample in a study of monozygotic twins with inflammatory bowel disease. TCRdb reworked the 5' RACE reads into one entry per CDR3 protein, no DNA. Its clone listing holds about 160,000 distinct CDR3 sequences. What was sequenced was blood. Receptor source: a human donor with ulcerative colitis or Crohn's disease, or a healthy co-twin of an affected twin (not recorded which).

The chain uses TRBV6-2 or TRBV6-3 and TRBJ1-1; TCRdb calls TRBD1, which cannot be checked without DNA. The length of the CDR3 is 15 residues. The germline gives CDR1 MNHEY, CDR2 SVGEGT. CDR3 amino acids: CASSSWDRRNTEAFF.

V usage is TRBV21-1 and J usage is TRBJ2-3; TCRdb outputs TRBD2, but without DNA this stays unchecked. TRBV21-1 is termed a pseudogene. The CDR3 totals 14 residues. The CDR3 region is CASKSGTLSDTQYF.

The CDR3 loop reads CASRRDPSNQPQHF. The V call is TRBV28, the J call TRBJ1-5; the TRBD1 assignment by TCRdb is unverifiable without DNA. The V gene's germline CDR1 is MDHEN and CDR2 SYDVKM. The CDR3 is 14 residues long.

The V gene is TRBV2, the J gene TRBJ2-7; TCRdb reports TRBD1, a call that lacks DNA to check it against. Germline V lookup: CDR1 SNHLY, CDR2 FYNNEI. The CDR3 length is 14 residues. CDR3 sequence reads: CASSGGVDFYEQYF.

This rearrangement joins TRBV5-5 to TRBJ1-5; lacking DNA, the TRBD1 call made by TCRdb goes unchecked. Germline V CDR1 and CDR2: SGHKS, YYEKEE (reference sequence). This CDR3 contains 15 residues. The CDR3 loop is CASSSGGNDNQPQHF.

The chain couples TRBV15 to TRBJ2-7; no DNA is available, so the TRBD1 call from TCRdb remains unchecked. The CDR3 covers 14 residues. CDR1 is LNHNV and CDR2 is YYDKDF in the germline V gene (reference sequence). The CDR3 sequence: CATSRDTGLYEQYF.

The genes are TRBV12-2 and TRBJ1-2. TRBV12-2 is a pseudogene. The CDR3 runs to 16 residues. CDR3 amino acids: CASRLAHLQSNYGYTF.

The CDR3 spells CASSLQGTNEKLFF. V is TRBV5-1 and J is TRBJ1-4; TCRdb lists TRBD1, though no DNA is available to test this call. This CDR3 has 14 amino acids. Germline V CDR1 and CDR2: SGHRS, YFSETQ.

The gene calls are TRBV20-1 and TRBJ2-2; TCRdb's D call of TRBD1 is untestable without DNA. This CDR3 has 15 residues. The germline V gene has CDR1 DFQATT and CDR2 SNEGSKA (reference sequence). CDR3 loop: CSAPWAGVNTGELFF.

The chain has TRBV27 and TRBJ2-7; checking the TCRdb D call of TRBD1 is not possible without DNA. Germline V gives CDR1 MNHEY, CDR2 SMNVEV (reference sequence). The CDR3 is 16 residues long. The CDR3 sequence: CASSSGLGTGNYEQYF.

V is TRBV20-1 and J is TRBJ1-1; TCRdb picks TRBD1, but there is no DNA to check that call. Germline CDR1 and CDR2: DFQATT and SNEGSKA (reference sequence). The length of the CDR3 is 13 residues. The CDR3 reads CSASGTENTEAFF.

The chain has TRBV7-2 and TRBJ2-5; TCRdb's D gene call, TRBD2, goes unchecked for lack of DNA. Germline CDR1 is SGHTA and CDR2 is FQGNSA. This CDR3 is 16 amino acids long. The CDR3: CASSLAPGLLQETQYF.

The J gene is TRBJ2-1, the V gene TRBV27; TCRdb gives TRBD2 as the D gene, but with no DNA this cannot be confirmed. The CDR3 totals 14 residues. Germline V gene sequence: CDR1 MNHEY, CDR2 SMNVEV (reference sequence). CDR3: CASTRTAHSLQQFF.

This chain uses TRBV7-8 with TRBJ2-1; TCRdb designates TRBD2, a call that cannot be tested without DNA. CDR3 size: 16 residues. CDR1 and CDR2 from the germline V gene are SGHVS and FQNEAQ. Here the CDR3 reads CASSLAGLRAYNEQFF.

This chain connects TRBV6-4 to TRBJ1-6; TCRdb's D call, TRBD1, is unchecked because there is no DNA. Germline assignment: CDR1 MRHNA and CDR2 SNTAGT. The CDR3 is 12 amino acids. The CDR3 protein is CASGTGNSPLHF.

The V call is TRBV15, the J call TRBJ1-6. The CDR3 spans 13 residues. From germline, CDR1 is LNHNV and CDR2 YYDKDF (reference sequence). CDR3 protein: CATSRDQDSPLHF.

The V gene is TRBV4-2, the J gene TRBJ2-7. The CDR3 has 16 amino acids. The germline V gene encodes CDR1 LGHNA and CDR2 YNFKEQ. The chain's CDR3 is CASSQDLTESSYEQYF.

This chain links TRBV25-1 with TRBJ2-1. Germline CDR1 is MGHDK and CDR2 is SYGVNS. The CDR3 spans 11 residues. CDR3 residues: CASSGIYEQFF.